These 28 T cell receptor beta chains came from one sample sequenced in a study of kidney transplant recipient with SARS-CoV-2 infection. TCRdb passed the reads through MiXCR, listing each CDR3 protein once. Here the sample spans approximately 250,000 distinct CDR3 sequences, under 35% being singletons. Sequenced material: a blood sample, taken at baseline and between days 110 and 120 from a kidney transplant recipient. The receptors here all came from a young adult male patient who had COVID-19 and was a kidney transplant recipient. Some T cells here may be from the graft donor.

A few counts support this clonotype. The V and J genes are TRBV20-1 and TRBJ2-3; 7 bases line up with TRBD2. The germline gives CDR1 DFQATT, CDR2 SNEGSKA (reference sequence). The CDR3 length is 16 residues. V shed 0 bases and J 0 bases; nucleotides not matched to a gene: 6. The CDR3 is CSARDSQAGSTDTQYF. The CDR3 coding sequence is TGCAGTGCTAGAGATTCCCAAGCGGGGAGCACAGATACGCAGTATTTT.

As concerns this clonotype: Just one base apart from a much larger clone, this may be a read error. The gene calls are TRBV6-5 and TRBJ2-2, with a tentative D call TRBD2 (5 bases). The germline gives CDR1 MNHEY, CDR2 SVGAGI. The CDR3 runs 14 residues. The CDR3 here is CASGYSGGTGELFF. In DNA form, the CDR3 reads TGTGCCAGCGGTTACTCGGGCGGGACCGGGGAGCTGTTTTTT.

This clonotype showed up many times. The chain employs TRBV7-1 and TRBJ1-2; D is unresolved. TRBV7-1 is classed as an ORF, of uncertain function. Deletions cut 5 bases from V and 4 bases from J, with 23 bases between. The CDR3 is made up of 17 amino acids. The CDR3 reads CASSEEDHEGKTYGYTF. The DNA for the CDR3 is TGTGCCAGCAGCGAAGAAGATCACGAGGGAAAGACCTATGGCTACACCTTC.

With regard to this clonotype: The conserved phenylalanine or tryptophan normally closing the CDR3 is absent here, so this likely arose from a read error. V usage is TRBV24-1 and J usage is TRBJ1-2; D is uncertain. The ends were cut back, 6 bases at V and 4 bases at J, with 23 bases in the middle. Germline loops: CDR1 KGHDR, CDR2 SFDVKD. This CDR3 contains 17 residues. CDR3 residues: CATSTLNSTRKTYGYTL. The CDR3 bases are TGTGCCACCAGTACTCTTAATAGTACCAGAAAGACCTATGGCTACACCCTC.

This clonotype showed up many times. V gene TRBV7-9 combines with J gene TRBJ1-2; a weak D match, TRBD1 (5 bases). Trimming took 4 bases from V and 3 from J, leaving 12 bases between them. Germline CDR1 is SEHNR and CDR2 is FQNEAQ (reference sequence). The CDR3 spans 14 residues. Written as DNA, the CDR3 is TGTGCCAGCAGCTCTTCGGGGGGTGACTATGGCTACACCTTC. Translated, it gives CASSSSGGDYGYTF. The variable domain in full, with the rest retrieved from reference TRBV7-9 and TRBJ1-2, is DTGVSQNPRHKITKRGQNVTFRCDPISEHNRLYWYRQTLGQGPEFLTYFQNEAQLEKSRLLSDRFSAERPKGSFSTLEIQRTEQGDSAMYLCASSSSGGDYGYTFGSGTRLTVV.

This clonotype was detected many times. The chain uses TRBV2 and TRBJ1-6; TRBD1 might be the D (6 bases). The CDR3 consists of 16 residues. Germline assignment: CDR1 SNHLY and CDR2 FYNNEI. Deletions cut 8 bases from V and 0 bases from J, with 14 bases between. The DNA for the CDR3 is TGTGCCAGCCAGGGACACCCGAGCTCCTATAATTCACCCCTCCACTTT. This sequence encodes CASQGHPSSYNSPLHF.

This clonotype was seen only once. Given a much more abundant clone one base away, this may be a read error. V and J are TRBV8-2 and TRBJ2-6. TRBV8-2 is an annotated pseudogene. The CDR3 runs 17 residues. The CDR3 nucleotides read TGTGGCGCATTTGGCAGGATAACACAAAGTCGGGCCAACGTCCTGACTTTC. Translated, it gives CGAFGRITQSRANVLTF.

This clonotype came up many times. This rearrangement joins TRBV11-1 to TRBJ2-4; TRBD2 aligns across 9 bases. Germline lookup yields CDR1 SGHAT and CDR2 FQDESV (reference sequence). The CDR3 runs to 16 residues. The trim removed 1 base at V and 6 bases at J, leaving 7 bases unmatched. CDR3 sequence (DNA): TGTGCCAGCAGCTTAGTAGCGGGGGCGGGTAGAAACATTCAGTACTTC. Residues: CASSLVAGAGRNIQYF. The full variable domain, with the rest looked up from reference TRBV11-1 and TRBJ2-4, is EAEVAQSPRYKITEKSQAVAFWCDPISGHATLYWYRQILGQGPELLVQFQDESVVDDSQLPKDRFSAERLKGVDSTLKIQPAELGDSAMYLCASSLVAGAGRNIQYFGAGTRLSVL.

This clonotype occurred many times. The rearrangement uses TRBV5-5 and TRBJ1-3; D gene unclear. The CDR3 runs to 14 residues. Per the germline V gene, CDR1 is SGHKS and CDR2 is YYEKEE (reference sequence). V was cut by 0 bases and J by 0 bases, with 4 bases left in between. CDR3 DNA: TGTGCCAGCAGCTTGGACAGCTCTGGAAACACCATATATTTT. It is translated as CASSLDSSGNTIYF.

A word on this clonotype: One end of the junction fails to match germline, which may point to a read error. The DNA for the CDR3 is TGTGCCAGCATCCAAGACCCGGGAGGCATGAACACTGAAGCTTTCTTT. The encoded protein is CASIQDPGGMNTEAFF. The chain combines TRBV14 with TRBJ1-1; D is unresolved. Germline V gene data show CDR1 as SGHDN and CDR2 as FVKESK. The CDR3 contains 16 residues.

In the case of this clonotype: A much larger clone lies one base from this, so it may be a read error. This chain links TRBV6-5 with TRBJ1-5, with D possibly matching TRBD1 (6 bases). The CDR3 has 15 amino acids. The germline gives CDR1 MNHEY, CDR2 SVGAGI. V was cut by 5 bases and J by 5 bases, with 16 bases left in between. The CDR3 is CASSEGGSEDQPQHF. CDR3 DNA: TGTGCCAGCAGTGAGGGGGGATCGGAGGATCAGCCCCAGCATTTT.

Notes on this clonotype: One base away lies a much larger clone, so this may be a sequencing read error. J is TRBJ2-3 and V is TRBV4-2; 8 positions agree with TRBD2. Germline V gene sequence: CDR1 LGHNA, CDR2 YNFKEQ. V lost 0 bases, J lost 5 bases, and 7 bases stayed unmatched. The CDR3 sequence is 16 residues long. This CDR3 is CASSQDRASGLDTQYF. The CDR3 DNA sequence: TGTGCCAGCAGCCAAGATCGGGCTAGCGGGCTAGATACGCAGTATTTT.

Worth noting for this clonotype: A much larger clone lies a single base off, so this may be a read error. This chain joins TRBV21-1 and TRBJ2-3. TRBV21-1 is deemed a pseudogene. This CDR3 comprises 17 residues. The CDR3 loop is CASSGRVATAMQDTQYF. DNA of the CDR3: TGTGCCAGCAGTGGTCGAGTAGCTACAGCCATGCAAGATACGCAGTATTTT.

Worth noting for this clonotype: This may be a read error, as it is one base from a much larger clone. The chain has TRBV4-1 and TRBJ1-4; no definite D call. The CDR3 has 12 amino acids. In germline, CDR1 is MGHRA, CDR2 YSYEKL. The ends were cut back, 8 bases at V and 8 bases at J, with 12 bases in the middle. The CDR3 coding sequence is TGCGCCAGCCGCCCCCCCGAGGAAAAACTGTTTTTT. It encodes CASRPPEEKLFF.

This rearrangement joins TRBV28 to TRBJ2-1; D is tentatively TRBD1 or TRBD2 (5 bases each). The CDR3 consists of 15 residues. The ends were cut back, 8 bases at V and 7 bases at J, with 21 bases in the middle. Germline V gives CDR1 MDHEN, CDR2 SYDVKM. The CDR3 loop is CASAPARPGRNEQFF. CDR3 DNA: TGTGCCAGCGCCCCGGCTCGGCCGGGACGTAATGAGCAGTTCTTC.

Concerning this clonotype itself: A much larger clone lies one base from this, so it may be a read error. The conserved final phenylalanine or tryptophan is absent from the CDR3, which likely points to a read error. The V and J genes are TRBV6-1 and TRBJ2-7, with 12 bases identical to TRBD2. V trimming: 1 base; J trimming: 6 bases; junction bases outside the gene matches: 4. Looked up from germline, CDR1 is MNHNS and CDR2 is SASEGT. The CDR3 covers 15 residues. The CDR3 nucleotides are TGTGCCAGCAGTGAAGTGGGACTAGCGGGTTCCGAGCAGTACTCC. Translated: CASSEVGLAGSEQYS.

As to this clonotype: With a much larger clone just one base away, this may be a read error. The chain carries TRBV6-6 and TRBJ2-1, with D perhaps matching TRBD2 (5 bases). The CDR3 runs 16 residues. Germline V gene data show CDR1 as MNHNY and CDR2 as SVGAGI (reference sequence). This CDR3 reads CASSYSSSASGNERFF. For the CDR3, the DNA is TGTGCCAGCAGTTACTCGAGTAGCGCGTCTGGCAATGAGCGGTTCTTC.

This clonotype came up many times. The chain uses TRBV2 and TRBJ1-2, with a weak D call TRBD1 (5 bases). Germline CDR1 reads SNHLY; CDR2 reads FYNNEI. Trimming stripped 8 bases from V and 5 bases from J, with 21 bases between. The CDR3 is 15 amino acids. The CDR3 DNA sequence: TGTGCCAGCGGCGCCGGGGGGACGTCCGGATATGGCTACACCTTC. Protein: CASGAGGTSGYGYTF.

With respect to this clonotype: With a much larger clone just one base away, this may be a read error. The chain links TRBV29-1 to TRBJ2-7; weak D call: TRBD2 (6 bases). This CDR3 is built from 13 residues. Germline-derived CDR1 and CDR2 are SQVTM and ANQGSEA. The CDR3 nucleotides read TGCAGCGTTGAAGGGAGGGAAGACTACAAGCAGTACTTC. It encodes CSVEGREDYKQYF.

This clonotype was seen ten or more times. The chain couples TRBV7-8 to TRBJ2-2; 12 bases are a match to TRBD2. This CDR3 contains 17 residues. J gave up 8 bases and V 1 base, and 8 bases lay outside the gene matches. Germline assignment: CDR1 SGHVS and CDR2 FQNEAQ. CDR3 residues: CASSLVRTSGAKGELFF. CDR3 DNA sequence: TGTGCCAGCAGCTTAGTTCGGACTAGCGGGGCTAAAGGGGAGCTGTTTTTT.

Regarding this clonotype: This may come from a read error, since a much larger clone is one base off. The rearrangement links TRBV6-1 to TRBJ2-1; 10 bases agree with TRBD2. The CDR3 runs 18 residues. Germline values: CDR1 MNHNS, CDR2 SASEGT. J lost 8 bases, V lost 3 bases, and 16 bases had no gene match. CDR3 DNA: TGTGCCAGCAGTGAGGAGCTCTCGACTAGCGGGTGGGTTGATGAGCAGTTCTTC. Encoded protein: CASSEELSTSGWVDEQFF.

Note on this clonotype: Since a much larger clone is just one base distant, this may be a read error. The chain couples TRBV7-8 to TRBJ2-4; possibly TRBD1 for D (5 bases). The end of the DNA aligns better with TRBJ1-2, so the J call may be wrong. Germline CDR1 is SGHVS and CDR2 is FQNEAQ. The CDR3 is made up of 13 amino acids. CDR3 nucleotides: TGTGCCAGCAGCTACCCAAGGGACGGTGGCTACACCTTC. As protein: CASSYPRDGGYTF.

This clonotype was recorded at least ten times. This chain uses TRBV24-1 with TRBJ1-2, with unresolved D. CDR1 is KGHDR, CDR2 SFDVKD, per germline. The CDR3 spans 17 residues. V lost 5 bases and J 4 bases, leaving 22 bases between the germline ends. As DNA, the CDR3 is TGTGCCACCAGTGGTACGAATAGTACCAGAAAGACCTATGGCTACACCTTC. This translates into CATSGTNSTRKTYGYTF.

Concerning this clonotype itself: A much larger clone differs by one base, so this may be a read error. V and J are TRBV18 and TRBJ1-2; possibly TRBD1 for D (5 bases). V lost 2 bases and J lost 6, with 13 bases in between. Germline lookup yields CDR1 KGHSH and CDR2 LQKENI. This CDR3 comprises 14 residues. The CDR3 sequence is CASSPNQGDHGYTF. CDR3 bases: TGTGCCAGCTCACCAAACCAGGGCGACCATGGCTACACCTTC.

This clonotype has ten or more counts. V and J are TRBV13 and TRBJ2-7, with D possibly matching TRBD2 (6 bases). The CDR3 is made up of 15 amino acids. Trimming took off 4 bases at V and 1 base at J, with 14 bases between the two ends. Looked up from germline, CDR1 is PRHDT and CDR2 is FYEKMQ (reference sequence). CDR3: CASSSRGTGSYEQYF. DNA of the CDR3: TGTGCCAGCAGCTCGCGGGGCACGGGGTCCTACGAGCAGTACTTC.

Turning to this clonotype: It may be a read error: a sequence one base away is much more abundant. This chain connects TRBV5-4 to TRBJ1-2; D is undetermined. Germline CDR1 SGHNT, CDR2 YYREEE (reference sequence). The CDR3 loop spans 16 amino acids. Trimming removed 7 bases at V and 4 bases at J, with 23 bases between. The chain's CDR3 is CASLGYIPGKTYGYTF. The CDR3 DNA reads as TGTGCCAGCTTAGGGTACATACCAGGAAAGACCTATGGCTACACCTTC.

This clonotype was recorded many times. V is TRBV6-6 and J is TRBJ1-2, with 7 bases matching TRBD1. The J segment lost 4 bases and the V segment lost 0 bases, leaving 2 bases of the junction unmatched. This CDR3 region has 14 residues. Per the germline V gene, CDR1 is MNHNY and CDR2 is SVGAGI (reference sequence). CDR3 sequence (DNA): TGTGCCAGCAGTTACTCGGGGGACAGCTATGGCTACACCTTC. Amino acid sequence: CASSYSGDSYGYTF.

To note about this clonotype: A read error may explain this, as a much larger clone is one base away. The chain joins TRBV6-4 to TRBJ1-2; D not certain. The V gene's germline CDR1 is MRHNA and CDR2 SNTAGT. Trimming removed 5 bases from V and 4 bases from J, with 23 bases in between. This CDR3 has 17 residues. CDR3 protein: CASSMDGSRGKTYGYTF. The CDR3 DNA reads as TGTGCCAGCAGTATGGATGGCTCACGCGGAAAGACCTATGGCTACACCTTC.